This is a list of T cell receptor beta chains from one sample in a study of blood T cell repertoires in COVID-19. This table comes from immunoSEQ multiplex PCR, and its TCRdb copy is limited to in-frame clones, with some not included. The data show 150,000 to 180,000 clones, under 85% seen once. Material: peripheral blood. These receptors came from a man in his 60s with COVID-19, enrolled during active disease. Both conserved end residues are part of each CDR3. A D gene is named only where the DNA matches it firmly. Some rows have no size entry. The others give once, few or many, or a class for an expanded clone.

d_gene	abundance	v_gene	j_gene	len	CDR3nt	CDR3aa
NA	NA	TRBV5-1	TRBJ2-3	14	TGCGCCAGCAGCTTAACTCAGGGCCCGGATACGCAGTATTTT	CASSLTQGPDTQYF
TRBD1	NA	TRBV7-9	TRBJ1-1	14	TGTGCCAGCAGCCTCGCTACAGGGGTAACACGAGCTTTCTTT	CASSLATGVTRAFF
NA	NA	TRBV28	TRBJ1-4	11	TGTGCCAGCAGTTCATACGGGCAGGGGAGCTTT	CASSSYGQGSF
NA	NA	TRBV11-2	TRBJ1-5	13	TGTGCCAGCAGCCCCAAGGGGCGGGGACCCCAGCATTTT	CASSPKGRGPQHF
TRBD1	NA	TRBV4-1	TRBJ1-4	15	TGCGCCAGCAGCCAGGGACAGACTAATAATGAAAAACTGTTTTTT	CASSQGQTNNEKLFF
TRBD1	few	TRBV6-2/TRBV6-3	TRBJ1-5	16	TGTGCCAGCAGTCCAAGGGGGCGAGGAAGCAATCAGCCCCAGCATTTT	CASSPRGRGSNQPQHF
NA	NA	TRBV30	TRBJ1-6	13	TGTGCCTGGGGTCGGGACTCCAATTCACCCCTCCACTTT	CAWGRDSNSPLHF
NA	NA	TRBV12-3/TRBV12-4	TRBJ1-1	13	TGTGCCAGCGTATTCCGCAGGGGATCTGAAGCTTTCTTT	CASVFRRGSEAFF
NA	NA	TRBV7-2	TRBJ2-3	14	TGTGCCAGCAGCGTAAGGCGGGGCACAGATACGCAGTATTTT	CASSVRRGTDTQYF
NA	NA	TRBV19	TRBJ2-3	14	TGTGCCATTTCCATCGGGTTTGGAACAGATACGCAGTATTTT	CAISIGFGTDTQYF
TRBD1	NA	TRBV19	TRBJ1-1	15	TGTGCCAGTAGTATAGGGACAGGGCGGGACACTGAAGCTTTCTTT	CASSIGTGRDTEAFF
TRBD1	NA	TRBV6-6	TRBJ1-6	15	TGTGCCAGCAGTTACCAACAGGGGAACGATTCACCCCTCCACTTT	CASSYQQGNDSPLHF
NA	NA	TRBV7-2	TRBJ2-5	16	TGTGCCAGCAGCTTAAGGTCGGACTGGTACCAAGAGACCCAGTACTTC	CASSLRSDWYQETQYF
NA	NA	TRBV12-5	TRBJ1-6	15	TGTGCTAGTGCCGTTCGTATCTCCTATAATTCACCCCTCCACTTT	CASAVRISYNSPLHF
NA	NA	TRBV4-1	TRBJ1-1	16	TGCGCCAGCAGCCAAGAAGGCCGCGGGGGAGGCACTGAAGCTTTCTTT	CASSQEGRGGGTEAFF
NA	NA	TRBV18	TRBJ2-6	17	TGTGCCAGCTCACCCGAAAGGGGGACCTCTGGGGCCAACGTCCTGACTTTC	CASSPERGTSGANVLTF
NA	NA	TRBV28	TRBJ1-4	14	TGTGCCAGCAGTCCGGCGGTACGCGGTGAAAAACTGTTTTTT	CASSPAVRGEKLFF
TRBD1	NA	TRBV6-2/TRBV6-3	TRBJ1-5	16	TGTGCCAGCAGTTGGACCACAGGGGAGGACAATCAGCCCCAGCATTTT	CASSWTTGEDNQPQHF
NA	NA	TRBV4-1	TRBJ1-1	14	TGCGCCAGCAGCCAAGATCCAGGGAACACTGAAGCTTTCTTT	CASSQDPGNTEAFF
TRBD2	NA	TRBV19	TRBJ2-1	18	TGTGCCAGTAGTATTGCGGGACTAGCGGTAGGGGGATACAATGAGCAGTTCTTC	CASSIAGLAVGGYNEQFF
TRBD1	NA	TRBV27	TRBJ1-1	15	TGTGCCAGCAGTCCCGGGACAGGGTTTGGGACTGAAGCTTTCTTT	CASSPGTGFGTEAFF
TRBD1	NA	TRBV9	TRBJ1-2	15	TGTGCCAGCAGCGCTCATCAGGGGGCTGGCTATGGCTACACCTTC	CASSAHQGAGYGYTF
TRBD1	NA	TRBV11-2	TRBJ2-2	16	TGTGCCAGCAGCTCTAGGACAGGGGGCGGAACCGGGGAGCTGTTTTTT	CASSSRTGGGTGELFF
NA	NA	TRBV7-2	TRBJ1-6	18	TGTGCCAGCAGCTTACCCGTGACAGCTAATCGCGGTAGTTCACCCCTCCACTTT	CASSLPVTANRGSSPLHF
NA	once	TRBV30	TRBJ1-4	17	TGTGCCTGGAGTCGTATCCCCGTAGCCGGGTTCGGGGAAAAACTGTTTTTT	CAWSRIPVAGFGEKLFF
NA	NA	TRBV27	TRBJ1-2	15	TGTGCCAGCAGGCCGCGGGGAGGTTCTAACTATGGCTACACCTTC	CASRPRGGSNYGYTF
TRBD1	NA	TRBV5-1	TRBJ2-7	15	TGCGCCAGCAGCTTGGGGCACCAGGGGGCCCACGAGCAGTACTTC	CASSLGHQGAHEQYF
TRBD1	NA	TRBV27	TRBJ2-1	16	TGTGCCAGCAGTTCCCCAGGGGGTGCTCGTCTCAATGAGCAGTTCTTC	CASSSPGGARLNEQFF
TRBD1	NA	TRBV10-3	TRBJ1-2	14	TGTGCCACCGGGACCTCAGGGGGCAACTATGGCTACACCTTC	CATGTSGGNYGYTF
NA	NA	TRBV7-2	TRBJ2-3	13	TGTGCCAGCAGCTCCGGAACTAGTAGTACGCAGTATTTT	CASSSGTSSTQYF
NA	NA	TRBV12-5	TRBJ1-2	14	TGTGCTAGTGGTTTGGGGACTTTGACTCGGGGCTACACCTTC	CASGLGTLTRGYTF
TRBD2	NA	TRBV7-6	TRBJ2-3	19	TGTGCCAGCAGCAAACTAGCGGGAGGGCCTTCTCCGGGCACAGATACGCAGTATTTT	CASSKLAGGPSPGTDTQYF
TRBD2	NA	TRBV7-8	TRBJ2-7	13	TGTGCCAGCAGCATTACTAGCGAACTAGCGGTGTTCTTC	CASSITSELAVFF
NA	NA	TRBV5-5	TRBJ1-3	14	TGTGCCAGCAGCTTGACAGCCTCTGGAAACACCATATATTTT	CASSLTASGNTIYF
NA	NA	TRBV6-6	TRBJ1-2	14	TGTGCCAGCAGTTACTCGGGGGGGAACTATGGCTACACCTTC	CASSYSGGNYGYTF
TRBD2	once	TRBV5-1	TRBJ2-3	16	TGCGCCAGCAGCTTGGGCGCGGGAGCTGGGACAGATACGCAGTATTTT	CASSLGAGAGTDTQYF
NA	NA	TRBV7-2	TRBJ1-5	16	TGTGCCAGCAGCTTCGAGACAAGTTATAGCAATCAGCCCCAGCATTTT	CASSFETSYSNQPQHF
NA	NA	TRBV20-1	TRBJ2-7	12	TGCAGTGCTAGTCGCCAGGCTGACGAGCAGTACTTC	CSASRQADEQYF
TRBD2	NA	TRBV19	TRBJ2-5	15	TGTGCCAGTAGTGTAGGGACTAGCGGGAGTGAGACCCAGTACTTC	CASSVGTSGSETQYF
TRBD1	NA	TRBV5-5	TRBJ1-1	13	TGTGCCAGCAGCCGAGACAGGGAAGGGGAAGCTTTCTTT	CASSRDREGEAFF
NA	few	TRBV28	TRBJ1-2	11	TGTGCCAGCACCCGGGGCTATGGCTACACCTTC	CASTRGYGYTF
NA	NA	TRBV7-2	TRBJ2-5	15	TGTGCCAGCAGCTTAGGCGGGACAGCTGGAGAGACCCAGTACTTC	CASSLGGTAGETQYF
TRBD1	NA	TRBV11-3	TRBJ2-3	14	TGTGCCAGCAGAGGGACAGTAACCTTGGATACGCAGTATTTT	CASRGTVTLDTQYF
TRBD2	NA	TRBV7-8	TRBJ2-3	16	TGTGCCAGCAGCTTAAGCCGCCTAGCGGACACAGATACGCAGTATTTT	CASSLSRLADTDTQYF
NA	NA	TRBV29-1	TRBJ2-3	15	TGCAGCGTTGGACGCGGAGGGCAAAACACAGATACGCAGTATTTT	CSVGRGGQNTDTQYF